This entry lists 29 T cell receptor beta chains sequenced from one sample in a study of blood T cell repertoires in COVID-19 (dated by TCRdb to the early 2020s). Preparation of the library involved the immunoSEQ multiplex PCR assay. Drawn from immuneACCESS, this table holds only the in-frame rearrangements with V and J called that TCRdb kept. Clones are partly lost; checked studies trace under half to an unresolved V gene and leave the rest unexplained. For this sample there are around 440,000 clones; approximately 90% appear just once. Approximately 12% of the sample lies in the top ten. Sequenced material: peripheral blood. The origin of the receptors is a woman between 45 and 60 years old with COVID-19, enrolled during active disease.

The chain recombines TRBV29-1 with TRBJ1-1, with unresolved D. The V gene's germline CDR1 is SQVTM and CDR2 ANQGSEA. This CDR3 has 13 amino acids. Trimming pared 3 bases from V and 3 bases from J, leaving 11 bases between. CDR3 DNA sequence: TGCAGCGTTGATAGCCCCACGTACACTGAAGCTTTCTTT. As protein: CSVDSPTYTEAFF.

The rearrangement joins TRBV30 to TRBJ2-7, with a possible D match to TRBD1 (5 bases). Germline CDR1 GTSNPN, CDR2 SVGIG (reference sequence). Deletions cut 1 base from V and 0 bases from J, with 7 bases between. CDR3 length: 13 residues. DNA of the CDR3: TGTGCCTGGAGTGCGACAGTCTCCTACGAGCAGTACTTC. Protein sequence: CAWSATVSYEQYF.

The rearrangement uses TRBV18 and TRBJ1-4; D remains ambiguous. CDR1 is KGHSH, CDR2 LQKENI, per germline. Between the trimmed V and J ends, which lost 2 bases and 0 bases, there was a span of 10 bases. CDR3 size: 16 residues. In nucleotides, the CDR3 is TGTGCCAGCTCACCAGGGAGAACATCAACTAATGAAAAACTGTTTTTT. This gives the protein CASSPGRTSTNEKLFF. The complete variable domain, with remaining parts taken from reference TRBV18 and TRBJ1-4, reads NAGVMQNPRHLVRRRGQEARLRCSPMKGHSHVYWYRQLPEEGLKFMVYLQKENIIDESGMPKERFSAEFPKEGPSILRIQQVVRGDSAAYFCASSPGRTSTNEKLFFGSGTQLSVL.

CDR3 in amino acids: CASSLRGAKNIQYF. The CDR3 DNA sequence: TGTGCCAGCAGCCTTAGGGGGGCCAAAAACATTCAGTACTTC. The rearrangement joins TRBV6-5 to TRBJ2-4, with D maybe TRBD1 (6 bases). The CDR3 spans 14 residues. V dropped 6 bases and J dropped 1 base, with 10 bases sitting between them. The germline CDR1 and CDR2 sequences are MNHEY and SVGAGI.

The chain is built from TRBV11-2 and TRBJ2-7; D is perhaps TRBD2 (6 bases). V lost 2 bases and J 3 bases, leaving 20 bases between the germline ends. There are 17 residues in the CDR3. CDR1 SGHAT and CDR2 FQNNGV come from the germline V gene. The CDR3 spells CASSLFLLRVADYEQYF. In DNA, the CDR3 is TGTGCCAGCAGCTTATTTCTCCTTCGGGTAGCGGACTACGAGCAGTACTTC.

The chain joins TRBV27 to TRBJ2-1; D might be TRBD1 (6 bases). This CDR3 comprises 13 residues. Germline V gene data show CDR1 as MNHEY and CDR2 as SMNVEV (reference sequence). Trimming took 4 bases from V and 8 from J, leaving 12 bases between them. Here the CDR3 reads CASSSQGIHEQFF. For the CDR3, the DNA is TGTGCCAGCAGTTCTCAGGGGATCCATGAGCAGTTCTTC.

The chain's CDR3 is CASSLDRIHYGYTF. The CDR3 DNA is TGTGCCAGCAGCTTGGACAGGATTCACTATGGCTACACCTTC. The J gene is TRBJ1-2, the V gene TRBV5-4; a weak D match, TRBD1 (5 bases). Trimming stripped 0 bases from V and 3 bases from J, with 9 bases between. CDR3 size: 14 residues. Germline V lookup: CDR1 SGHNT, CDR2 YYREEE (reference sequence).

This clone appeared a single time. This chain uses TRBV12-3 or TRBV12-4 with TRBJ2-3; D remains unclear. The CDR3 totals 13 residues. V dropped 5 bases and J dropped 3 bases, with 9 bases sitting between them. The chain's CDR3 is CASSPTRTDTQYF. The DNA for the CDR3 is TGTGCCAGCAGTCCGACACGGACAGATACGCAGTATTTT.

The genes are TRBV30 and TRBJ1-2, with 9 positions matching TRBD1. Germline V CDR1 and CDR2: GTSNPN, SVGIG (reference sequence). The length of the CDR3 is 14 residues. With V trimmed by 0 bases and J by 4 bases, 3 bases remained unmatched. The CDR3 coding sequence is TGTGCCTGGAGTGTACAGGGGGCGCTCTATGGCTACACCTTC. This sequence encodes CAWSVQGALYGYTF.

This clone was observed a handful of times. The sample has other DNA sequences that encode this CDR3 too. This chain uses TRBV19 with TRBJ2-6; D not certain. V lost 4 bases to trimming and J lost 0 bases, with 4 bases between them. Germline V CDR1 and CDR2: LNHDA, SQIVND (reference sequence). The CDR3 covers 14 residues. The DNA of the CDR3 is TGTGCCAGTAGTACCTACTCTGGGGCCAACGTCCTGACTTTC. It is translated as CASSTYSGANVLTF.

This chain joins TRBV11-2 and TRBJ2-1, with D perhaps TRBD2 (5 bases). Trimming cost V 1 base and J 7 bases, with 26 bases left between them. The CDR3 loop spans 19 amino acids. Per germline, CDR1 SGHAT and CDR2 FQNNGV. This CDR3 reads CASSLGTLVAVTTGNEQFF. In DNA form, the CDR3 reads TGTGCCAGCAGCTTAGGGACCCTAGTTGCGGTAACTACGGGGAATGAGCAGTTCTTC.

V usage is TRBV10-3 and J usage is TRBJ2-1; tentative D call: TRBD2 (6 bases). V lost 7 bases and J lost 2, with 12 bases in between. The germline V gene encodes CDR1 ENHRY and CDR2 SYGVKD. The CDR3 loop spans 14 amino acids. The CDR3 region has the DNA TGTGCCATCAAGGGAGCGGGTCCCTACAATGAGCAGTTCTTC. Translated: CAIKGAGPYNEQFF.

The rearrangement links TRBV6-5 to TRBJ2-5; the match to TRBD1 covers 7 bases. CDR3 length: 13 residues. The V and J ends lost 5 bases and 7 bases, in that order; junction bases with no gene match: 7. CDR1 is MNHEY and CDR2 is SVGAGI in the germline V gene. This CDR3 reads CASSTDRARTQYF. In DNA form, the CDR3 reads TGTGCCAGCAGTACAGACAGGGCCCGGACCCAGTACTTC.

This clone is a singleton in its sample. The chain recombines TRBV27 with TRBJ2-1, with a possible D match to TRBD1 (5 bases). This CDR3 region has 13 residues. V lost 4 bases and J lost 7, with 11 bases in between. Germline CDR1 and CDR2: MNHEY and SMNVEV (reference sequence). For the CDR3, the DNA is TGTGCCAGCAGTTGGGGCAGAAGAAATGAGCAGTTCTTC. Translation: CASSWGRRNEQFF.

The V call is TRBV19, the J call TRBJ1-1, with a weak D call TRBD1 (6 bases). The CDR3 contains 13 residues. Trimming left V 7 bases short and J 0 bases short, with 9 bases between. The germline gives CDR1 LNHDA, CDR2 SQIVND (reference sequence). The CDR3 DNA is TGTGCCAGTACTTACAGGGTGAACACTGAAGCTTTCTTT. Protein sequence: CASTYRVNTEAFF.

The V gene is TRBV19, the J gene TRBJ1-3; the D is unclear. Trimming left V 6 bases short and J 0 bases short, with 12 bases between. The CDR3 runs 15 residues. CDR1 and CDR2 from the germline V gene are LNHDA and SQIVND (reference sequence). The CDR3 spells CASRGGQSSGNTIYF. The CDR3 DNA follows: TGTGCCAGTAGGGGTGGGCAGAGCTCTGGAAACACCATATATTTT. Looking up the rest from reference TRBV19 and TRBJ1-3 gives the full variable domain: DGGITQSPKYLFRKEGQNVTLSCEQNLNHDAMYWYRQDPGQGLRLIYYSQIVNDFQKGDIAEGYSVSREKKESFPLTVTSAQKNPTAFYLCASRGGQSSGNTIYFGEGSWLTVV.

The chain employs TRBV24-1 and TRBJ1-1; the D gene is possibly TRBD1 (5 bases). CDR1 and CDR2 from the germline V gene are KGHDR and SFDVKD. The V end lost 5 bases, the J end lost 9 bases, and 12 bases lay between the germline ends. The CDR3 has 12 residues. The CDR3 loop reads CATSAPGEQAFF. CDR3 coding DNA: TGTGCCACCAGTGCCCCGGGGGAACAAGCTTTCTTT.

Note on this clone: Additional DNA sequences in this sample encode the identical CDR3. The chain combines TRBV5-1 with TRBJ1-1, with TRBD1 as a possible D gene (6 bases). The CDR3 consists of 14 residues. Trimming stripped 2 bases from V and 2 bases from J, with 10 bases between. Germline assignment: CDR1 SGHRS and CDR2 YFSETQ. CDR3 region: CASSFQQGNTEAFF. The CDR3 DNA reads TGCGCCAGCAGCTTCCAACAGGGCAACACTGAAGCTTTCTTT.

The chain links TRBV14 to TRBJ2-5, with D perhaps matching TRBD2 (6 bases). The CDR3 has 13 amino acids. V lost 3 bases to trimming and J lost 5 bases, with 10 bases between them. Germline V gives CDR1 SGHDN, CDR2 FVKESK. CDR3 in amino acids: CASSQRGRETQYF. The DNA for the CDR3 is TGTGCCAGCAGCCAGCGGGGACGGGAGACCCAGTACTTC. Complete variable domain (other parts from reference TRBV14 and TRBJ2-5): EAGVTQFPSHSVIEKGQTVTLRCDPISGHDNLYWYRRVMGKEIKFLLHFVKESKQDESGMPNNRFLAERTGGTYSTLKVQPAELEDSGVYFCASSQRGRETQYFGPGTRLLVL.

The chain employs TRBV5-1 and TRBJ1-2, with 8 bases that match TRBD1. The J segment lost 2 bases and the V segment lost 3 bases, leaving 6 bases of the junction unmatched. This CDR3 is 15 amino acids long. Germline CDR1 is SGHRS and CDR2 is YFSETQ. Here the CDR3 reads CASSSRGQGNYGYTF. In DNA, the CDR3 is TGCGCCAGCAGCTCTCGAGGACAGGGAAACTATGGCTACACCTTC.

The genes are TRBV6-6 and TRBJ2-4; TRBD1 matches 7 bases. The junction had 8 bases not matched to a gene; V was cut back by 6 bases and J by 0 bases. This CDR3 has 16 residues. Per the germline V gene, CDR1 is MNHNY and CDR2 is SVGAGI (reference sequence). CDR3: CASRTGTDLAKNIQYF. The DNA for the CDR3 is TGTGCCAGCAGAACCGGGACAGACCTAGCCAAAAACATTCAGTACTTC.

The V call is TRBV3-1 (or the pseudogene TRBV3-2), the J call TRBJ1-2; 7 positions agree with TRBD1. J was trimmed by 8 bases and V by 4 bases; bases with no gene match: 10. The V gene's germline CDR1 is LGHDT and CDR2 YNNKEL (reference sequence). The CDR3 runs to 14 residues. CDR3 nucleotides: TGTGCCAGCAGCCTCCGACAGGGAGAGGGAGGCTACACCTTC. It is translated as CASSLRQGEGGYTF.

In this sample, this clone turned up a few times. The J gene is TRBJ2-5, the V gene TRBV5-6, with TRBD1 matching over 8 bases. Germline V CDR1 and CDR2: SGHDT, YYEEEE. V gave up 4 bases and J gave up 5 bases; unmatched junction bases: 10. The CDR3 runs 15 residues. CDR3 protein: CASSPGRTGSETQYF. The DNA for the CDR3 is TGTGCCAGCAGCCCGGGCCGGACAGGGTCGGAGACCCAGTACTTC.

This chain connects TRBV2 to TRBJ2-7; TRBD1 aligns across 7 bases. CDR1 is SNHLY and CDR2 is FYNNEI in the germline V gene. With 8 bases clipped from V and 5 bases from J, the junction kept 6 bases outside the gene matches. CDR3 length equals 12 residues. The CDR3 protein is CASDRDSNEQYF. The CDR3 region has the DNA TGTGCCAGCGACCGGGACAGTAACGAGCAGTACTTC.

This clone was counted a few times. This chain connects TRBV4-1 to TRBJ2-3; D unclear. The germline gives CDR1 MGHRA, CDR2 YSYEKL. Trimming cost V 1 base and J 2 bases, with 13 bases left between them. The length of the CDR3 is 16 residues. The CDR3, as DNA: TGCGCCAGCAGCCAAGTTAATCTAGTTGCCACAGATACGCAGTATTTT. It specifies CASSQVNLVATDTQYF.

The DNA for the CDR3 is TGTGCCTCTCGTACAGGGGCCCGCACAGATACGCAGTATTTT. Its translation: CASRTGARTDTQYF. The chain recombines TRBV2 with TRBJ2-3, with 7 bases that match TRBD1. Trimming removed 11 bases from V and 1 base from J; junction bases left unmatched: 9. Germline CDR1 is SNHLY and CDR2 is FYNNEI. This CDR3 has 14 residues.

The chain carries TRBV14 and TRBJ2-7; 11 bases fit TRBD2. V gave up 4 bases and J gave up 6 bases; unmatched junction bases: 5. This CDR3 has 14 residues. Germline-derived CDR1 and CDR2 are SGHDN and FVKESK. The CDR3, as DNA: TGTGCCAGCAGCCTAGCGGGGGGGCCTCTCGAGCAGTACTTC. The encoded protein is CASSLAGGPLEQYF. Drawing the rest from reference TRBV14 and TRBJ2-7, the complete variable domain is EAGVTQFPSHSVIEKGQTVTLRCDPISGHDNLYWYRRVMGKEIKFLLHFVKESKQDESGMPNNRFLAERTGGTYSTLKVQPAELEDSGVYFCASSLAGGPLEQYFGPGTRLTVT.

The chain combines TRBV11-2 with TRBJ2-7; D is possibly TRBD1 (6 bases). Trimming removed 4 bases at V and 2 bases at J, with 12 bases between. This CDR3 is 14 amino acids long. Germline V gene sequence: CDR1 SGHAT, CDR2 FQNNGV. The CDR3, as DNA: TGTGCCAGCAGCTCTGGGGACATTACCTACGAGCAGTACTTC. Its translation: CASSSGDITYEQYF.

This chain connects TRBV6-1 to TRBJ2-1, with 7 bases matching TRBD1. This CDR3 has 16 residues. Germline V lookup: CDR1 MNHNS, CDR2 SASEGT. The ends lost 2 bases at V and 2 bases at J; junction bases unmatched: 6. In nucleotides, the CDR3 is TGTGCCAGCAGTGAAAGGGGGCCAGGCACCTACAATGAGCAGTTCTTC. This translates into CASSERGPGTYNEQFF.